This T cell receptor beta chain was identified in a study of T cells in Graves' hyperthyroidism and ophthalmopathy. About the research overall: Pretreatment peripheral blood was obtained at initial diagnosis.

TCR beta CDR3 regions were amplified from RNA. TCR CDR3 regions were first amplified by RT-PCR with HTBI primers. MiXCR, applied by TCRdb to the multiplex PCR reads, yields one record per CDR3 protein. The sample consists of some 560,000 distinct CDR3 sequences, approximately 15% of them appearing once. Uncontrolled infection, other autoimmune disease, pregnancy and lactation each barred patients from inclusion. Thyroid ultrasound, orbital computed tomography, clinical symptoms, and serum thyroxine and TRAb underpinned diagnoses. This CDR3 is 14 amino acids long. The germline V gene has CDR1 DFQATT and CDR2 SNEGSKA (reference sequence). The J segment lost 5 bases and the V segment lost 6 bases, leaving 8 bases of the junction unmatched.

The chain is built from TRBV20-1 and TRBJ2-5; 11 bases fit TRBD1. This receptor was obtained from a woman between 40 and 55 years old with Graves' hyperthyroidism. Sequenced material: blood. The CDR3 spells CSALGQGGSETQYF. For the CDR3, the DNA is TGCAGTGCCCTGGGACAGGGGGGTAGCGAGACCCAGTACTTC.